One and the same sample provided the 9 T cell receptor beta chains below, sequenced in a study of blood T cell repertoires in COVID-19. TCRdb's copy holds only in-frame clones and misses some; the assay was immunoSEQ multiplex PCR. Among over 150,000 clones listed, 90% to 95% were seen once. The sample comprised peripheral blood. All receptors come from a man between 45 and 60 years old with acute or convalescent COVID-19.

This clone appeared once. This rearrangement joins TRBV28 to TRBJ2-3, with 7 bases that match TRBD2. This CDR3 has 15 amino acids. J lost 4 bases, V lost 2 bases, and 6 bases had no gene match. CDR1 MDHEN and CDR2 SYDVKM come from the germline V gene. The CDR3 DNA sequence: TGTGCCAGCAGTTTAGGGGGGGGTTCGGCAGATACGCAGTATTTT. Encoded protein: CASSLGGGSADTQYF.

The V call is TRBV7-9, the J call TRBJ2-5; TRBD1 matches at 7 bases. V trimming: 6 bases; J trimming: 2 bases; junction bases outside the gene matches: 6. Germline assignment: CDR1 SEHNR and CDR2 FQNEAQ (reference sequence). This CDR3 has 14 residues. The CDR3 reads CASSRGQTQETQYF. Written as DNA, the CDR3 is TGTGCCAGCAGTCGGGGACAGACTCAAGAGACCCAGTACTTC.

The genes are TRBV7-3 and TRBJ2-3, with TRBD2 matching over 7 bases. This CDR3 has 12 amino acids. Per the germline V gene, CDR1 is SGHTA and CDR2 is FQGTGA. The junction had 0 bases not matched to a gene; V was cut back by 5 bases and J by 4 bases. CDR3 loop: CASSREADTQYF. As DNA, the CDR3 is TGTGCCAGCAGCCGGGAGGCAGATACGCAGTATTTT. The complete variable domain, with remaining parts taken from reference TRBV7-3 and TRBJ2-3, reads GAGVSQTPSNKVTEKGKYVELRCDPISGHTALYWYRQSLGQGPEFLIYFQGTGAADDSGLPNDRFFAVRPEGSVSTLKIQRTERGDSAVYLCASSREADTQYFGPGTRLTVL.

The rearrangement links TRBV19 to TRBJ2-7; D ambiguous. The CDR3 runs to 14 residues. Trimming cost V 4 bases and J 3 bases, with 13 bases left between them. Germline CDR1 is LNHDA and CDR2 is SQIVND (reference sequence). CDR3 in amino acids: CASSRYTAFYEQYF. CDR3 DNA: TGTGCCAGTAGTAGATATACAGCCTTCTACGAGCAGTACTTC.

This clone came up a few times. V and J are TRBV6-5 and TRBJ1-3; D unresolved. V lost 6 bases, J lost 2 bases, and 11 bases lay in between. The CDR3 has 14 residues. Germline CDR1 MNHEY, CDR2 SVGAGI. For the CDR3, the DNA is TGTGCCAGCAGGGCGGTCACGGCTGGAAACACCATATATTTT. It codes for CASRAVTAGNTIYF.

V is TRBV11-2 and J is TRBJ2-2; D call uncertain. The CDR3 has 12 residues. V was pared by 1 base and J by 8 bases, with 5 bases between. CDR1 SGHAT and CDR2 FQNNGV come from the germline V gene. This CDR3 is CASSLGQGELFF. Here the CDR3 DNA reads TGTGCCAGCAGCTTAGGGCAAGGGGAGCTGTTTTTT.

This clone was picked up a small number of times. The V gene is TRBV11-2, the J gene TRBJ1-6; D gene unclear. V gave up 1 base and J gave up 8 bases, with 24 bases separating them. CDR1 and CDR2 from the germline V gene are SGHAT and FQNNGV. The CDR3 is 19 residues long. In nucleotides, the CDR3 is TGTGCCAGCAGCTTAGGGCCGGGGATTTCAGGCGATTGGTATTCACCCCTCCACTTT. Protein product: CASSLGPGISGDWYSPLHF.

The chain employs TRBV30 and TRBJ1-5; the D is unclear. The CDR3 loop spans 13 amino acids. V was shortened by 3 bases and J by 4 bases, with 10 bases between the two germline ends. Germline V gene lookup returns CDR1 GTSNPN and CDR2 SVGIG (reference sequence). The CDR3 DNA is TGTGCCTGGAGCCAATCTCGGAATCAGCCCCAGCATTTT. Residues: CAWSQSRNQPQHF. Variable domain in full (rest from reference TRBV30 and TRBJ1-5): SQTIHQWPATLVQPVGSPLSLECTVEGTSNPNLYWYRQAAGRGLQLLFYSVGIGQISSEVPQNLSASRPQDRQFILSSKKLLLSDSGFYLCAWSQSRNQPQHFGDGTRLSIL.

V gene TRBV5-1 combines with J gene TRBJ2-1; 13 bases are a match to TRBD2. Germline V gene sequence: CDR1 SGHRS, CDR2 YFSETQ. The CDR3 sequence is 15 residues long. Germline trimming cut 5 bases from V and 6 bases from J; bases unmatched to any gene: 5. The CDR3 nucleotides read TGCGCCAGCAGTACCGGGACTAGCGGGGTCAATGAGCAGTTCTTC. Protein product: CASSTGTSGVNEQFF.